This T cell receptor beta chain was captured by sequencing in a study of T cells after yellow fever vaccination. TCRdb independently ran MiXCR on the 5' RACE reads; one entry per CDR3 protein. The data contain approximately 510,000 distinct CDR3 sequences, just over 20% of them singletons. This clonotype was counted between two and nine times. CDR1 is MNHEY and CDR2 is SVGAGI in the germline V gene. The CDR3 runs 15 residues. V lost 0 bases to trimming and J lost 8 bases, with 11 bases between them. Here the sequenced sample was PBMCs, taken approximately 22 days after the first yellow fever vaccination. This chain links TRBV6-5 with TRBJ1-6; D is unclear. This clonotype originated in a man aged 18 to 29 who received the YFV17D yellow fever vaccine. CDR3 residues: CASSYSYIGDSPLHF. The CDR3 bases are TGTGCCAGCAGTTACTCATATATTGGGGATTCACCCCTCCACTTT.